These 26 T cell receptor beta chains originate from one sample sequenced in a study of blood T cell repertoires in COVID-19. Profiling relied on immunoSEQ multiplex PCR, and the TCRdb table lists in-frame clones only, not all of them. The table lists roughly 300,000 clones, more than 70% of them singletons. Source material: peripheral blood. Receptors were obtained from a woman aged 50 to 60 with acute or convalescent COVID-19.

The chain is built from TRBV6-5 and TRBJ2-7; 14 bases match TRBD2. CDR1 is MNHEY and CDR2 is SVGAGI in the germline V gene. There are 15 residues in the CDR3. V lost 6 bases and J lost 3; bases outside the gene matches: 4. CDR3: CASRRGLAGDYEQYF. The CDR3 nucleotides read TGTGCCAGCAGACGGGGACTAGCGGGAGACTACGAGCAGTACTTC.

This rearrangement joins TRBV7-3 to TRBJ1-2; 9 bases match TRBD1. Per the germline V gene, CDR1 is SGHTA and CDR2 is FQGTGA. The trim removed 5 bases at V and 8 bases at J, leaving 6 bases unmatched. This CDR3 is built from 13 residues. This chain's CDR3 is CASSEQGAQGYTF. The CDR3 nucleotides read TGTGCCAGCAGCGAACAGGGGGCGCAAGGCTACACCTTC.

This clone was seen a few times. The chain uses TRBV18 and TRBJ1-1; a weak D match, TRBD1 (6 bases). CDR1 and CDR2 (germline): KGHSH, LQKENI. Trimming removed 4 bases at V and 1 base at J, with 25 bases between. The length of the CDR3 is 19 residues. CDR3 bases: TGTGCCAGCTCACACGGGGGGGGCTTTTACAGGGAGAGGAACACTGAAGCTTTCTTT. Amino acids: CASSHGGGFYRERNTEAFF.

CDR3 bases: TGTGCCAGCAGCCACTTAGCGTTGTCCTACAATGAGCAGTTCTTC. It is translated as CASSHLALSYNEQFF. The V and J genes are TRBV3-1 (or the pseudogene TRBV3-2) and TRBJ2-1; possibly TRBD2 for D (5 bases). Trimming took 3 bases from V and 1 from J, leaving 10 bases between them. CDR3 length: 15 amino acids. The germline V gene encodes CDR1 LGHDT and CDR2 YNNKEL (reference sequence).

V and J are TRBV5-6 and TRBJ1-2; D unclear. CDR3 length: 13 residues. The germline CDR1 and CDR2 sequences are SGHDT and YYEEEE. Trimming removed 4 bases at V and 4 bases at J, with 11 bases between. This CDR3 reads CASSSTPGYGYTF. The CDR3 DNA reads TGTGCCAGCAGCAGTACACCGGGCTATGGCTACACCTTC.

The chain employs TRBV19 and TRBJ2-3, with 7 positions matching TRBD2. After removal of 5 bases from V and 0 bases from J, the junction contained 5 bases not matched to a gene. Looked up from germline, CDR1 is LNHDA and CDR2 is SQIVND (reference sequence). There are 15 residues in the CDR3. CDR3 coding DNA: TGTGCCAGTAGTGGACCGGGACTAAGCACAGATACGCAGTATTTT. Residues: CASSGPGLSTDTQYF.

The CDR3 is CASSELTSGVVGDTQYF. The CDR3 coding sequence is TGTGCCAGCAGCGAACTGACTAGCGGGGTGGTAGGAGATACGCAGTATTTT. The chain couples TRBV9 to TRBJ2-3; TRBD2 agrees at 11 bases. V lost 3 bases, J lost 5 bases, and 11 bases stayed unmatched. This CDR3 has 17 residues. Germline V gene data show CDR1 as SGDLS and CDR2 as YYNGEE.

V is TRBV27 and J is TRBJ1-3; the D gene is possibly TRBD1 (5 bases). Trimming shortened V by 8 bases and J by 2 bases, and 13 bases separated the two germline ends. Germline assignment: CDR1 MNHEY and CDR2 SMNVEV (reference sequence). The CDR3 covers 14 residues. The CDR3 nucleotides are TGTGCCAGCGCCGGGACTCTCGCTGGAAACACCATATATTTT. Translation: CASAGTLAGNTIYF.

This chain connects TRBV27 to TRBJ2-7; D uncertain. Germline V lookup: CDR1 MNHEY, CDR2 SMNVEV (reference sequence). V lost 4 bases and J 2 bases, leaving 9 bases between the germline ends. The CDR3 runs to 13 residues. CDR3 loop: CASSSTVAYEQYF. The CDR3 nucleotides read TGTGCCAGCAGTTCTACAGTAGCCTACGAGCAGTACTTC.

Regarding this clone: Other DNA sequences within the sample encode an identical CDR3. The V call is TRBV18, the J call TRBJ2-7; a possible D gene is TRBD2 (6 bases). CDR1 KGHSH and CDR2 LQKENI come from the germline V gene. The V and J ends lost 3 bases and 2 bases respectively, with 11 bases between them. The CDR3 consists of 14 residues. The CDR3 DNA follows: TGTGCCAGCTCACCTAGGAGGGGAGCCTACGAGCAGTACTTC. Protein: CASSPRRGAYEQYF.

The genes are TRBV7-9 and TRBJ2-7; unclear D gene. This CDR3 is 15 amino acids long. With 5 bases removed from V and 6 bases from J, the gap between germline ends came to 20 bases. Germline-derived CDR1 and CDR2 are SEHNR and FQNEAQ (reference sequence). In DNA form, the CDR3 reads TGTGCCAGCAGCCCTAAGCCTAGTGTCGGTGTCGAGCAGTACTTC. Its protein is CASSPKPSVGVEQYF.

The gene calls are TRBV7-9 and TRBJ2-2; D might be TRBD2 (5 bases). The CDR3 consists of 14 residues. Trimming stripped 1 base from V and 5 bases from J, with 8 bases between. The germline V gene encodes CDR1 SEHNR and CDR2 FQNEAQ (reference sequence). The CDR3 nucleotides read TGTGCCAGCAGCTTAGTAGAGGGAACCGGGGAGCTGTTTTTT. This codes for CASSLVEGTGELFF.

This clone was counted between two and nine times. The chain is built from TRBV7-9 and TRBJ2-7; 10 positions match TRBD2. Germline V lookup: CDR1 SEHNR, CDR2 FQNEAQ (reference sequence). The CDR3 spans 14 residues. With 6 bases clipped from V and 3 bases from J, the junction kept 5 bases outside the gene matches. As DNA, the CDR3 is TGTGCCAGCAGGGCTAGCGGGAGTGACTACGAGCAGTACTTC. Encoded protein: CASRASGSDYEQYF.

The rearrangement uses TRBV10-3 and TRBJ2-7, with D perhaps matching TRBD2 (6 bases). V shed 6 bases and J shed 3 bases, with 18 bases lying between them. The germline CDR1 and CDR2 sequences are ENHRY and SYGVKD. The CDR3 length is 15 residues. DNA for the CDR3: TGTGCCATCAGCGTCAGGTGGGAGGCTCACTACGAGCAGTACTTC. Protein sequence: CAISVRWEAHYEQYF.

The V call is TRBV7-3, the J call TRBJ1-1; TRBD1 is a possible D gene (6 bases). CDR1 is SGHTA, CDR2 FQGTGA, per germline. Deletions cut 4 bases from V and 1 base from J, with 10 bases between. CDR3 size: 14 residues. The CDR3 coding sequence is TGTGCCAGCAGCTCCGGACAGCCGAACACTGAAGCTTTCTTT. Translating it yields CASSSGQPNTEAFF.

The genes are TRBV19 and TRBJ1-5; 7 bases are shared with TRBD1. From germline, CDR1 is LNHDA and CDR2 SQIVND (reference sequence). V lost 3 bases, J lost 3 bases, and 5 bases stayed unmatched. This CDR3 contains 15 residues. This CDR3 reads CASSIRTGPNQPQHF. The CDR3 DNA follows: TGTGCCAGTAGTATTAGGACAGGACCCAATCAGCCCCAGCATTTT.

This clone was seen a single time. The rearrangement links TRBV28 to TRBJ2-3, with D possibly being TRBD1 (5 bases). Germline lookup yields CDR1 MDHEN and CDR2 SYDVKM. The CDR3 is 15 amino acids. The ends were cut back, 8 bases at V and 3 bases at J, with 18 bases in the middle. The CDR3 region is CASLGALSQTDTQYF. CDR3 sequence (DNA): TGTGCCAGCCTTGGGGCCCTATCGCAGACAGATACGCAGTATTTT.

The gene calls are TRBV5-8 and TRBJ1-2; 9 bases are a match to TRBD1. CDR3 length equals 15 residues. Germline CDR1 is SGHTS and CDR2 is YDEGEE. V lost 1 base to trimming and J lost 4 bases; unmatched junction nucleotides: 5. The chain's CDR3 is CASSLRDREVYGYTF. For the CDR3, the DNA is TGTGCCAGCAGCTTGAGGGACAGGGAGGTCTATGGCTACACCTTC.

The chain employs TRBV28 and TRBJ1-2; 8 bases match TRBD1. The germline CDR1 and CDR2 sequences are MDHEN and SYDVKM. The CDR3 runs 15 residues. V gave up 2 bases and J gave up 5 bases; unmatched junction bases: 7. The CDR3 sequence: CASSLGGRGQYGYTF. As DNA, the CDR3 is TGTGCCAGCAGTTTAGGAGGCAGGGGGCAATATGGCTACACCTTC.

The gene calls are TRBV15 and TRBJ2-5, with no clear D. Germline V gives CDR1 LNHNV, CDR2 YYDKDF (reference sequence). Deletions cut 8 bases from V and 1 base from J, with 8 bases between. The CDR3 totals 12 residues. The CDR3 DNA follows: TGTGCCACCGGGCAATCCCAAGAGACCCAGTACTTC. As protein: CATGQSQETQYF. Complete variable domain (other parts from reference TRBV15 and TRBJ2-5): DAMVIQNPRYQVTQFGKPVTLSCSQTLNHNVMYWYQQKSSQAPKLLFHYYDKDFNNEADTPDNFQSRRPNTSFCFLDIRSPGLGDTAMYLCATGQSQETQYFGPGTRLLVL.

The V and J genes are TRBV18 and TRBJ1-2; maybe TRBD1 (6 bases). The germline CDR1 and CDR2 sequences are KGHSH and LQKENI. The CDR3 has 16 residues. V lost 5 bases and J 4 bases, leaving 20 bases between the germline ends. The CDR3 protein is CASSMRVPGESYGYTF. The CDR3 DNA reads as TGTGCCAGCTCAATGAGGGTGCCAGGGGAGAGCTATGGCTACACCTTC. The variable domain in full, completed from reference TRBV18 and TRBJ1-2, reads NAGVMQNPRHLVRRRGQEARLRCSPMKGHSHVYWYRQLPEEGLKFMVYLQKENIIDESGMPKERFSAEFPKEGPSILRIQQVVRGDSAAYFCASSMRVPGESYGYTFGSGTRLTVV.

The chain links TRBV7-9 to TRBJ1-1; tentative D call: TRBD1 (5 bases). CDR1 is SEHNR, CDR2 FQNEAQ, per germline (reference sequence). V was trimmed by 5 bases and J by 3 bases, leaving 10 bases between them. The CDR3 runs to 13 residues. CDR3 residues: CASSPRQYTEAFF. The CDR3 DNA reads TGTGCCAGCAGCCCCCGACAGTACACTGAAGCTTTCTTT.

The chain carries TRBV19 and TRBJ2-7; 9 nucleotides match TRBD2. V gave up 2 bases and J gave up 2 bases; unmatched junction bases: 13. Germline V CDR1 and CDR2: LNHDA, SQIVND (reference sequence). This CDR3 contains 18 residues. CDR3: CASSIFVPRGRAPYEQYF. CDR3 DNA sequence: TGTGCCAGTAGTATATTTGTGCCGCGCGGGAGGGCCCCCTACGAGCAGTACTTC.

J is TRBJ2-7 and V is TRBV10-2; 10 positions match TRBD2. The CDR3 runs to 18 residues. Germline V lookup: CDR1 WSHSY, CDR2 SAAADI. Trimming cost V 6 bases and J 5 bases; bases outside gene matches: 19. The CDR3, as DNA: TGCGCCAGCAGCCACCTGGGGGTAGCGGGAGGTTCAGATAACGAGCAGTACTTC. Translating gives CASSHLGVAGGSDNEQYF.

The J gene is TRBJ2-7, the V gene TRBV28, with 7 bases fitting TRBD1. V lost 6 bases and J lost 5; bases outside the gene matches: 13. The CDR3 covers 15 residues. CDR1 is MDHEN and CDR2 is SYDVKM in the germline V gene. The CDR3 nucleotides are TGTGCCAGCAGGACCCCTGGAAGGGGGCCGGACGAGCAGTACTTC. Encoded protein: CASRTPGRGPDEQYF.

This rearrangement joins TRBV10-3 to TRBJ2-2; 10 bases line up with TRBD1. Germline V gene sequence: CDR1 ENHRY, CDR2 SYGVKD. After removal of 6 bases from V and 4 bases from J, the junction contained 5 bases not matched to a gene. The CDR3 sequence is 15 residues long. CDR3 residues: CAISRQGASTGELFF. CDR3 sequence (DNA): TGTGCCATCAGCCGACAGGGGGCAAGCACCGGGGAGCTGTTTTTT.